This TCR beta chain stems from a study of T cell responses to AZD1222 COVID-19 vaccine. Study details: Doses given second, at about 4 or about 12 weeks, were pooled. Broader study findings: Researchers report vaccine-associated CD4 TCRs spanning spike, with dominance at 160-218 and 743-854. Two doses of AZD1222 preceded a rise in Spike-specific TCR breadth and depth. Most donors were white British and more were female, and clonal diversity was possibly underestimated.

This CDR3 has 17 residues. The trim removed 0 bases at V and 2 bases at J, leaving 4 bases unmatched. Germline V gene data show CDR1 as SGHTS and CDR2 as YDEGEE. About this clone: Its antigen remains unidentified.

Method: immunoSEQ multiplex PCR; TCRdb's copy keeps in-frame clones and lacks some. The sample records 100,000 or so clones, just over 85% being singletons. The sequence came from an adult in good health. The chain carries TRBV5-8 and TRBJ2-2; 10 bases align to TRBD2. This sample comprised peripheral blood, obtained on day 0 of AZD1222 vaccination. CDR3 protein: CASSLATSGVNTGELFF. DNA for the CDR3: TGTGCCAGCAGCTTGGCCACTAGCGGGGTAAACACCGGGGAGCTGTTTTTT.